What follows is one TCR beta chain and its context. Its specificity is not known. Sequenced by immunoSEQ multiplex PCR; TCRdb stores in-frame clones only, minus some. This sample has around 97,000 clones, with roughly 89% found just once. This sample is drawn from a study of graft-versus-host responses after intestinal transplantation. Study background: Once they had received anti-thymocyte globulin induction, all recipients took tacrolimus and steroids for roughly three years.

The V segment lost 2 bases and the J segment 4 bases; nucleotides outside the gene matches: 3. The CDR3 loop spans 15 amino acids. Germline CDR1 and CDR2: SGHVS and FQNEAQ. The genes are TRBV7-8 and TRBJ2-1, with 9 positions matching TRBD1. The clonotype was recovered from a human donor who was the organ donor for an intestinal transplant. Sample: unstimulated CD4+ T cells sorted from spleen or lymph node cells, taken before transplant. The CDR3 DNA reads as TGTGCCAGCAGCTTAACCGGACAGGGGTACAATGAGCAGTTCTTC. Protein sequence: CASSLTGQGYNEQFF. The full variable domain, completed using reference TRBV7-8 and TRBJ2-1, is GAGVSQSPRYKVAKRGQDVALRCDPISGHVSLFWYQQALGQGPEFLTYFQNEAQLDKSGLPSDRFFAERPEGSVSTLKIQRTQQEDSAVYLCASSLTGQGYNEQFFGPGTRLTVL.